This paragraph covers one T cell receptor beta chain sequence. Its antigen is still unknown. The data stem from a study of T cells after posttransplantation cyclophosphamide. Produced via immunoSEQ multiplex PCR; TCRdb's table is partial and in-frame only. Of some 5,900 clones listed, approximately 1.8% were seen once; the top ten hold around 28%. Germline V gene sequence: CDR1 MNHEY, CDR2 SVGAGI. Trimming shortened V by 1 base and J by 12 bases, and 7 bases separated the two germline ends. The CDR3 extends over 11 amino acids. General study results and limits: Later blood repertoires were often dominated by clones from the donor CD8+ memory compartment. Recipient CMV seropositivity and CMV reactivation strongly tracked TRB clonality. Blood and skin or GI T cell repertoires showed limited TRB overlap.

Treatment was busulfan-fludarabine conditioning, a marrow graft, and cyclophosphamide on days +3 and +4. This TCR was sampled from a male patient in his 30s who received an allogeneic stem cell transplant from a related donor, was CMV-positive, and had no GVHD. Part of the T cells may come from the graft donor. Sample: PBMCs, taken 242 days after a stem cell transplant with posttransplant cyclophosphamide. The genes are TRBV6-5 and TRBJ2-4, with D perhaps matching TRBD2 (6 bases). The CDR3 coding sequence is TGTGCCAGCAGTTACTTCGGGAGTCAGTACTTC. This translates into CASSYFGSQYF.